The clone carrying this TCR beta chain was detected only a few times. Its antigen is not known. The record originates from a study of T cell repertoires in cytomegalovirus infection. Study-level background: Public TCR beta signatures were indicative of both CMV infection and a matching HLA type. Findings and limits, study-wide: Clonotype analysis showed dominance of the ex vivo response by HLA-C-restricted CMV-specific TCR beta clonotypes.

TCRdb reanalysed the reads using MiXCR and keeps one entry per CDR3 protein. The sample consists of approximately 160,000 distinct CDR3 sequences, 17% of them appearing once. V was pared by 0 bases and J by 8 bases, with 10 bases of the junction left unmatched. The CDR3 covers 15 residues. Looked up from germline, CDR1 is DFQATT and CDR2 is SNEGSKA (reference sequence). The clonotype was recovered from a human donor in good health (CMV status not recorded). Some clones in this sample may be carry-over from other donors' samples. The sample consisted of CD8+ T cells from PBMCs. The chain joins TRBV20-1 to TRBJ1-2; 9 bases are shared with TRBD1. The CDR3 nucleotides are TGCAGTGCTAGAGACCTGGACAGGGGAGTGCGGGGCTACACCTTC. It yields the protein CSARDLDRGVRGYTF.